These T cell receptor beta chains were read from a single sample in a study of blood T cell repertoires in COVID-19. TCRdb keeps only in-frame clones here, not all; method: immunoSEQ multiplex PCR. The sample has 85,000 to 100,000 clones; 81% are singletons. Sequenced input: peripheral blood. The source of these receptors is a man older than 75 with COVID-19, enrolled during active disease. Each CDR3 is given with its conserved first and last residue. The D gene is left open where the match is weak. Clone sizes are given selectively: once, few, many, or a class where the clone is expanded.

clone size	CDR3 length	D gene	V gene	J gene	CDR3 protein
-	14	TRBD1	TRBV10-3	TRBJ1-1	CAIQWDRLNTEAFF
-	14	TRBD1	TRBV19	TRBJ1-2	CASRGQDANYGYTF
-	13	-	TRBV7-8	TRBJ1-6	CASSEGGNSPLHF
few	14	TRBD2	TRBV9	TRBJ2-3	CASSSSGVADTQYF
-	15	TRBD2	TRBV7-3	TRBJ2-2	CASSSGLGNTGELFF
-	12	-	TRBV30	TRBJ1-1	CAWKAGHTEAFF
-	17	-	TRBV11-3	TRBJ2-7	CASIPPRYAYGSYEQYF
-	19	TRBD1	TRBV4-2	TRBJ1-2	CASSQVLGQGILHDYGYTF
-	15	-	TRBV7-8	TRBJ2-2	CASSLVVANTGELFF
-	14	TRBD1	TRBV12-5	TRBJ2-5	CASGRGQDQETQYF
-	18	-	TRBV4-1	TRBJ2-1	CASSQDLRGTLGGNEQFF
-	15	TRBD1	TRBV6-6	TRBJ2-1	CASSYYTGGDNEQFF
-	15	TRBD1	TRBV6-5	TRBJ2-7	CASCRGVGQGNEQYF
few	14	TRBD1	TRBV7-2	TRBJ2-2	CASTPNRGTGELFF
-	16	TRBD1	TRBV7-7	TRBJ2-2	CASSSRTGGGTGELFF
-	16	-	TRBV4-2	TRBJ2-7	CASSQDPTAAGYEQYF
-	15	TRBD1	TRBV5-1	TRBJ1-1	CASSQEGAWNTEAFF
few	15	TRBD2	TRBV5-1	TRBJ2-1	CASSFPSGEYNEQFF
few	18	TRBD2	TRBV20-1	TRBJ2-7	CSASGLPLAGGPSYEQYF
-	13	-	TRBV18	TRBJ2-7	CASSPAGPYEQYF
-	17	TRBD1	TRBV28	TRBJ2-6	CASSLIDRVPGANVLTF
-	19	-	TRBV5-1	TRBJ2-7	CASSLGLNNLWSNSYEQYF
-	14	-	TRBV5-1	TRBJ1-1	CASSRDGKNTEAFF
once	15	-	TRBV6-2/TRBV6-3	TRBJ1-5	CASSYERVGGQPQHF
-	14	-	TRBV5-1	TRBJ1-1	CASSSQGKNTEAFF
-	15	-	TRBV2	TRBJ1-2	CASSEAGQGNYGYTF
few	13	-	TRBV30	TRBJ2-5	CAWRAKGSETQYF
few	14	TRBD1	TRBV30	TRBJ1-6	CAWRTGQGNSPLHF
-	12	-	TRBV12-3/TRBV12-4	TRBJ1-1	CASYRASTEAFF
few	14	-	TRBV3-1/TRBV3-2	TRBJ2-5	CASSQAGRQETQYF
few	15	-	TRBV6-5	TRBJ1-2	CASSPPSGGGYGYTF
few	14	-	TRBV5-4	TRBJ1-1	CALRRRGGNTEAFF
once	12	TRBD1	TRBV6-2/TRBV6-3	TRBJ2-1	CASSPGQGQRFF
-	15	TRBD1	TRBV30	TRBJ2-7	CAWSYWDRLIYEQYF
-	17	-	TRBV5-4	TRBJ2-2	CASSLKKASMNTGELFF
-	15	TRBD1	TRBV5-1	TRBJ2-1	CASSKSGTGYNEQFF
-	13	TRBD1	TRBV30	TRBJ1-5	CAWSVQGNQPQHF
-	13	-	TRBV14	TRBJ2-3	CASSQGGADTQYF
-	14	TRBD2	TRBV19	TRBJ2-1	CASSVGGPYNEQFF
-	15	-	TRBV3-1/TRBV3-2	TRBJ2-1	CASSRGTQSYNEQFF
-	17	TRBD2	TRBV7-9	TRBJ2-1	CASSLSKFSGGYNEQFF
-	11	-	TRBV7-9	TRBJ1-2	CASSLGQGYTF
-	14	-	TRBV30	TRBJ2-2	CAWSVIRETGELFF
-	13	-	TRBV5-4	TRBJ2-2	CASNTPDTGELFF
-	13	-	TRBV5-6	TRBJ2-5	CASSFGFQETQYF
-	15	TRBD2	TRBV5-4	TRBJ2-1	CASSMTSGSMNEQFF
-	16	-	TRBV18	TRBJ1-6	CASSPRPGLDNSPLHF
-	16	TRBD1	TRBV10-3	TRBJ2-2	CAISGRTGGDTGELFF
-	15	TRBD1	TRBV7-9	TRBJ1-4	CASSRQGSSNEKLFF
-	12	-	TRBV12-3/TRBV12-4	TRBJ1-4	CAARGDNEKLFF
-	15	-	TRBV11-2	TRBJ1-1	CASSPYRASNTEAFF
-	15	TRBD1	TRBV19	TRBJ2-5	CASSVGTGVRETQYF